This T cell receptor (beta chain) was retrieved from a study of blood T cell repertoires in COVID-19. Whole-study context: Samples of COVID-19 (acute and convalescent) were obtained from the United States, Italy and Spain. The cDNA or gDNA used as material had been derived from T cells, B-cell-depleted T cells, or PBMCs.

In the authors' workflow: Researchers report that nucleated cell counts were estimated from reference gene primer amplification. Profiled with immunoSEQ multiplex PCR; TCRdb holds only in-frame clones, not every one. V, J and clone size reflect that table, while D and trimming were determined from the DNA. The sample lists about 200,000 clones, about 91% occurring once. The CDR3 consists of 15 residues. Germline CDR1 and CDR2: SGHDT and YYEEEE. Between the trimmed V and J ends, which lost 3 bases and 5 bases, there was a span of 15 bases. The clonotype was recovered from a woman aged 40 to 55 with acute or convalescent COVID-19. V gene TRBV5-6 combines with J gene TRBJ2-1, with D possibly being TRBD2 (6 bases). The sequenced sample consisted of peripheral blood. The CDR3 DNA reads TGTGCCAGCAGCTCTCCAGGACTATTCCACAATGAGCAGTTCTTC. Amino acids: CASSSPGLFHNEQFF.